This T cell receptor (beta chain) emerged from a study of CD8+CD57+ T cells in acquired aplastic anemia. Genomic DNA provided the template from which TCR beta VDJ and CDR3 profiles were obtained. One entry per CDR3 protein, called by TCRdb with MiXCR from the reads. The top ten clones hold nearly 0.85% of a sample with 450,000 to 600,000 distinct CDR3 sequences, roughly a third of them seen once. CDR3 length equals 15 residues. With 10 bases removed from V and 5 bases from J, the gap between germline ends came to 21 bases. CDR1 and CDR2 (germline): ENHRY, SYGVKD. For sequencing, patients were chosen who had shown expansion of CD8+CD57+ cells by flow cytometry. As a group, the patients uniformly had severe acquired aplastic anemia.

The V and J genes are TRBV10-3 and TRBJ1-5; D unresolved. The sequenced sample was sorted CD4+, CD8+, or CD8+CD57+ T cells (not recorded which) from PBMCs. The origin of this receptor is a human donor with aplastic anemia. Here the CDR3 DNA reads TGTGCCACCGACGCGGGCGCCGGGCGAGATCAGCCCCAGCATTTT. Translating it yields CATDAGAGRDQPQHF.